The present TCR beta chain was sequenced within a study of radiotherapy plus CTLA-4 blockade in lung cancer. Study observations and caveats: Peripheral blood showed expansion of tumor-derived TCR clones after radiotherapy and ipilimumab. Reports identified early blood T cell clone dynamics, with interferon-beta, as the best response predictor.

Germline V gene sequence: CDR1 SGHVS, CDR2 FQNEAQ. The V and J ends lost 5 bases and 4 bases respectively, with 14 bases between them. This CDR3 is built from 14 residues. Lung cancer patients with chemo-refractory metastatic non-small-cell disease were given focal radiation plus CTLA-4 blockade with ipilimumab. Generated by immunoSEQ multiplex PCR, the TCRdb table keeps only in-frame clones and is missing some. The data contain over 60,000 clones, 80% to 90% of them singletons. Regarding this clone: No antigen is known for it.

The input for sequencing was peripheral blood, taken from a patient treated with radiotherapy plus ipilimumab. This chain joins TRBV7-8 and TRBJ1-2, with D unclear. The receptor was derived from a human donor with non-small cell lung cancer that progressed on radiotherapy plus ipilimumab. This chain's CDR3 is CASSLTEDSYGYTF. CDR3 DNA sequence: TGTGCCAGCAGCCTAACAGAAGACTCCTATGGCTACACCTTC. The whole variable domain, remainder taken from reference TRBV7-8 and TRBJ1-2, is GAGVSQSPRYKVAKRGQDVALRCDPISGHVSLFWYQQALGQGPEFLTYFQNEAQLDKSGLPSDRFFAERPEGSVSTLKIQRTQQEDSAVYLCASSLTEDSYGYTFGSGTRLTVV.